The T cell receptor beta chain under discussion was sequenced for a study of OX40 agonist ivuxolimab in advanced cancers. As for the study in general: A male proportion of over 70% was recorded, with mean age around 62 years and range roughly 20 to 90. Three partial responders included one hepatocellular carcinoma patient and two cutaneous melanoma patients.

CDR1 is MNHNS, CDR2 SASEGT, per germline. V lost 3 bases and J lost 3; bases outside the gene matches: 11. The CDR3 has 16 amino acids. Assay: immunoSEQ multiplex PCR; the TCRdb copy retains only in-frame clones and omits some. This sample has about 81,000 clones, with 90% to 95% found just once. Study-level findings and limits: Some of the lowest clonal expansion was seen in partial responders at 0.1-3.0 mg/kg.

Turning to this clone: The antigen remains undetermined.

This specimen consisted of CD4+ or CD8+ T cells sorted from blood, obtained in a trial of the OX40 agonist ivuxolimab. This clonotype was sampled from an adult with an advanced solid tumor such as melanoma, head and neck, liver or kidney cancer. V is TRBV6-1 and J is TRBJ2-7; TRBD1 matches 7 bases. The CDR3 protein is CASSDGLNRGHYEQYF. The CDR3 DNA is TGTGCCAGCAGTGACGGCTTAAACAGGGGCCACTACGAGCAGTACTTC.